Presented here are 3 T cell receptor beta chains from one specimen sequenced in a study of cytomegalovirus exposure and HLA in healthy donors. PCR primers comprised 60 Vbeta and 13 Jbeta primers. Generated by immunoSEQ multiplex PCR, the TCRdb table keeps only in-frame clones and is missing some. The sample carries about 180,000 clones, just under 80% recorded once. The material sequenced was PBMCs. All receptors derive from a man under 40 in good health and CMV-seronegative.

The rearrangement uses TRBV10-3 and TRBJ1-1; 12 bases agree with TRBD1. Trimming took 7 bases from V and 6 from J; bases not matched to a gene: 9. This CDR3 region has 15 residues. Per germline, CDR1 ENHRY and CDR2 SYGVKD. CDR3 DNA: TGTGCCATCACTTGGGGGACAGGGGGCCTCTCTGAAGCTTTCTTT. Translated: CAITWGTGGLSEAFF.

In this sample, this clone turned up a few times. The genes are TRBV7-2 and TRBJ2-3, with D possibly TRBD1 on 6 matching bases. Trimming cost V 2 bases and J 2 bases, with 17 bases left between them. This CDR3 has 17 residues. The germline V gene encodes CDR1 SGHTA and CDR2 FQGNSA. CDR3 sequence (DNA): TGTGCCAGCAGCTTAAATGCGGCAGGGGTTCCCACAGATACGCAGTATTTT. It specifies CASSLNAAGVPTDTQYF.

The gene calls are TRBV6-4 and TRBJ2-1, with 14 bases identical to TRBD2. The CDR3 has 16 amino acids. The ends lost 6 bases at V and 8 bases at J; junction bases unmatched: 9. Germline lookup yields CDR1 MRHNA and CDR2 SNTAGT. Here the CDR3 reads CASRAEGLAGDDEQFF. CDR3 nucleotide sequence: TGTGCCAGCAGGGCCGAGGGACTAGCGGGGGACGATGAGCAGTTCTTC.